One sample yielded the 19 T cell receptor beta chains listed below, sequenced in a study of CD8 T cells in ankylosing spondylitis. Whole-study findings and limits: Seemingly distinctive of ankylosing spondylitis blood was a TCR beta motif formed by eight highly homologous variants.

TCRdb passed the 5' RACE reads through MiXCR, listing each CDR3 protein once. The table lists some 700,000 distinct CDR3 sequences, around a fifth of them singletons. Antigens of these TCRs are unknown. The sequencing sample was made of blood, either unsorted or a sorted T cell fraction (not recorded which). These receptors were collected from a male donor with ankylosing spondylitis.

This clonotype has at least ten counts. J is TRBJ2-5 and V is TRBV12-3 or TRBV12-4; 8 positions match TRBD2. CDR3 length: 15 residues. V shed 3 bases and J 4 bases; nucleotides not matched to a gene: 7. CDR3 nucleotide sequence: TGTGCCAGCAGTTTTAGGCGGGGGGAAGGAGAGACCCAGTACTTC. Translated, it gives CASSFRRGEGETQYF.

This clonotype turned up a few times. The chain is built from TRBV7-9 and TRBJ2-7; possibly TRBD1 for D (6 bases). V lost 4 bases and J lost 4, with 8 bases in between. Germline CDR1 SEHNR, CDR2 FQNEAQ (reference sequence). This CDR3 contains 12 residues. CDR3 sequence reads: CASSSGQYEQYF. CDR3 DNA: TGTGCCAGCAGCTCAGGACAGTACGAGCAGTACTTC.

V gene TRBV4-1 combines with J gene TRBJ2-1; TRBD2 matches 8 bases. This CDR3 contains 15 residues. The V segment lost 2 bases and the J segment 7 bases; nucleotides outside the gene matches: 7. Germline assignment: CDR1 MGHRA and CDR2 YSYEKL. CDR3 sequence: CASSQTPGGANEQFF. The CDR3 region has the DNA TGCGCCAGCAGCCAAACCCCGGGGGGGGCAAATGAGCAGTTCTTC.

The CDR3 DNA sequence: TGTGCCAGCAGCCAAGAAGCCCTTATCTCCTACGAGCAGTACTTC. Protein product: CASSQEALISYEQYF. V usage is TRBV4-2 and J usage is TRBJ2-7; D ambiguous. This CDR3 is built from 15 residues. Germline CDR1 and CDR2: LGHNA and YNFKEQ. Trimming shortened V by 0 bases and J by 0 bases, and 9 bases separated the two germline ends.

The chain recombines TRBV20-1 with TRBJ2-3; 9 bases are shared with TRBD2. After removal of 6 bases from V and 8 bases from J, the junction contained 15 bases not matched to a gene. The CDR3 spans 15 residues. From germline, CDR1 is DFQATT and CDR2 SNEGSKA (reference sequence). For the CDR3, the DNA is TGCAGTGCCCCAGCCCCGCGGGAGGGATCCGTTACGCAGTATTTT. Residues: CSAPAPREGSVTQYF.

This clonotype was detected many times. The chain is built from TRBV12-3 or TRBV12-4 and TRBJ2-1; D ambiguous. Trimming removed 6 bases at V and 7 bases at J, with 7 bases between. The CDR3 extends over 11 amino acids. In DNA form, the CDR3 reads TGTGCCAGCAGGATGCTTAATGAGCAGTTCTTC. Translating gives CASRMLNEQFF.

This clonotype was counted at least ten times. The chain links TRBV5-1 to TRBJ2-3, with D maybe TRBD2 (6 bases). Trimming stripped 2 bases from V and 2 bases from J, with 9 bases between. Looked up from germline, CDR1 is SGHRS and CDR2 is YFSETQ. This CDR3 region has 14 residues. For the CDR3, the DNA is TGCGCCAGCAGCTTCGGGGGAACCACAGATACGCAGTATTTT. Its translation: CASSFGGTTDTQYF.

The chain uses TRBV10-3 and TRBJ2-1; 8 positions agree with TRBD2. CDR3 size: 15 residues. Germline V gene sequence: CDR1 ENHRY, CDR2 SYGVKD. V was clipped by 3 bases and J by 3 bases; unmatched bases: 4. DNA for the CDR3: TGTGCCATCAGTGACCAAGCGGGGGACTACAATGAGCAGTTCTTC. This gives the protein CAISDQAGDYNEQFF.

This clonotype has only a few counts. The V and J genes are TRBV7-2 and TRBJ2-7; unclear D gene. The ends were cut back, 0 bases at V and 0 bases at J, with 9 bases in the middle. CDR1 and CDR2 from the germline V gene are SGHTA and FQGNSA. This CDR3 spans 15 amino acids. The CDR3 nucleotides are TGTGCCAGCAGCTTAGCGGCCATGCCCTCCTACGAGCAGTACTTC. It is translated as CASSLAAMPSYEQYF. Complete variable domain (other parts from reference TRBV7-2 and TRBJ2-7): GAGVSQSPSNKVTEKGKDVELRCDPISGHTALYWYRQSLGQGLEFLIYFQGNSAPDKSGLPSDRFSAERTGGSVSTLTIQRTQQEDSAVYLCASSLAAMPSYEQYFGPGTRLTVT.

The chain employs TRBV25-1 and TRBJ2-7; D gene uncertain. The V end lost 4 bases, the J end lost 2 bases, and 12 bases lay between the germline ends. There are 14 residues in the CDR3. Germline V lookup: CDR1 MGHDK, CDR2 SYGVNS. Here the CDR3 DNA reads TGTGCCAGCAGTGCCACCCAGGTCCCCTACGAGCAGTACTTC. Amino acid sequence: CASSATQVPYEQYF.

J is TRBJ1-4 and V is TRBV7-6, with a weak D call TRBD1 (5 bases). The CDR3 spans 15 residues. The V and J ends lost 2 bases and 8 bases respectively, with 15 bases between them. Germline V gives CDR1 SGHVS, CDR2 FNYEAQ. The chain's CDR3 is CASSLSMGVGEKLFF. DNA for the CDR3: TGTGCCAGCAGCTTATCGATGGGGGTCGGGGAAAAACTGTTTTTT.

This clonotype appeared once. J is TRBJ2-2 and V is TRBV6-4, with TRBD1 identical over 9 bases. The CDR3 extends over 16 amino acids. Unmatched junction bases numbered 8, after V lost 4 bases and J lost 5 bases. Germline V gene sequence: CDR1 MRHNA, CDR2 SNTAGT. DNA of the CDR3: TGTGCCAGCAGTGTCACAGGGGGCGCACGGACCGGGGAGCTGTTTTTT. Translation: CASSVTGGARTGELFF.

This chain joins TRBV12-3 or TRBV12-4 and TRBJ2-7, with D possibly matching TRBD2 (5 bases). The CDR3 consists of 14 residues. V was shortened by 3 bases and J by 3 bases, with 12 bases between the two germline ends. CDR3 coding DNA: TGTGCCAGCAGTTTTTGGACTGACAACTACGAGCAGTACTTC. Protein: CASSFWTDNYEQYF.

This clonotype was observed a few times. The chain carries TRBV12-3 or TRBV12-4 and TRBJ2-5, with 11 bases aligning to TRBD1. The CDR3 spans 13 residues. V lost 6 bases to trimming and J lost 10 bases; unmatched junction nucleotides: 7. In DNA form, the CDR3 reads TGTGCCAGCAGCCCTGGGACAGGGGGAGGCCAGTACTTC. Translated: CASSPGTGGGQYF.

This sequence joins TRBV12-3 or TRBV12-4 and TRBJ1-1; the D is unclear. The length of the CDR3 is 14 residues. The germline V and J ends were trimmed by 2 bases and 10 bases, with 17 bases remaining between them. DNA of the CDR3: TGTGCCAGCAGTTTAACGGTGTCAAGGATGCGAGCTTTCTTT. Its translation: CASSLTVSRMRAFF.

This clonotype was picked up a small number of times. The genes are TRBV7-4 and TRBJ2-7; D is uncertain. Deletions cut 0 bases from V and 4 bases from J, with 16 bases between. In germline, CDR1 is SGHVT, CDR2 SQSDAQ. The CDR3 length is 16 residues. The chain's CDR3 is CASSLALNSRAYEQYF. The CDR3 bases are TGTGCCAGCAGCTTAGCGCTAAACAGTAGGGCGTACGAGCAGTACTTC.

This clonotype occurred a few times. The rearrangement links TRBV5-1 to TRBJ1-4; D not resolved. The CDR3 contains 13 residues. Trimming pared 5 bases from V and 7 bases from J, leaving 12 bases between. The germline V gene has CDR1 SGHRS and CDR2 YFSETQ. CDR3 amino acids: CASSGGRSEKLFF. The CDR3 nucleotides are TGCGCCAGCAGTGGCGGCAGAAGTGAAAAACTGTTTTTT.

The rearrangement uses TRBV12-3 or TRBV12-4 and TRBJ2-2; maybe TRBD2 (6 bases). The CDR3 spans 15 residues. The V gene lost 4 bases and the J gene lost 7 bases, with 16 bases spanning the gap. The CDR3 region is CASSSQRVNSGELFF. CDR3 coding DNA: TGTGCCAGCAGTTCTCAGCGGGTTAATAGCGGGGAGCTGTTTTTT.

A few counts support this clonotype. The chain's CDR3 is CASSARRSLGHTIYF. As DNA, the CDR3 is TGTGCCAGCAGTGCCCGACGGTCCTTAGGGCACACCATATATTTT. The chain links TRBV6-1 to TRBJ1-3; D gene uncertain. The germline gives CDR1 MNHNS, CDR2 SASEGT. Trimming stripped 4 bases from V and 8 bases from J, with 18 bases between. This CDR3 is 15 amino acids long.